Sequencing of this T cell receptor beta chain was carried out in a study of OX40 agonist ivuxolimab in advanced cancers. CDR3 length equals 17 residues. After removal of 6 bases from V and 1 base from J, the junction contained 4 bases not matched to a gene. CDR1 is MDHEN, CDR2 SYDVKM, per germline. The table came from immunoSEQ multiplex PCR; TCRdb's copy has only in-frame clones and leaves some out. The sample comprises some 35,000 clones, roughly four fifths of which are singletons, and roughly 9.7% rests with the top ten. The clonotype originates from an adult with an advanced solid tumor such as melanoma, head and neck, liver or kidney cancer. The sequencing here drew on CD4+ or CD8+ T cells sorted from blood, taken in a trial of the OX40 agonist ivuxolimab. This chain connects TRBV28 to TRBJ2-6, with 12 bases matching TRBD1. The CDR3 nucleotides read TGTGCCAGCAGCCCGGGACAGGGGGCATCTGGGGCCAACGTCCTGACTTTC. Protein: CASSPGQGASGANVLTF.